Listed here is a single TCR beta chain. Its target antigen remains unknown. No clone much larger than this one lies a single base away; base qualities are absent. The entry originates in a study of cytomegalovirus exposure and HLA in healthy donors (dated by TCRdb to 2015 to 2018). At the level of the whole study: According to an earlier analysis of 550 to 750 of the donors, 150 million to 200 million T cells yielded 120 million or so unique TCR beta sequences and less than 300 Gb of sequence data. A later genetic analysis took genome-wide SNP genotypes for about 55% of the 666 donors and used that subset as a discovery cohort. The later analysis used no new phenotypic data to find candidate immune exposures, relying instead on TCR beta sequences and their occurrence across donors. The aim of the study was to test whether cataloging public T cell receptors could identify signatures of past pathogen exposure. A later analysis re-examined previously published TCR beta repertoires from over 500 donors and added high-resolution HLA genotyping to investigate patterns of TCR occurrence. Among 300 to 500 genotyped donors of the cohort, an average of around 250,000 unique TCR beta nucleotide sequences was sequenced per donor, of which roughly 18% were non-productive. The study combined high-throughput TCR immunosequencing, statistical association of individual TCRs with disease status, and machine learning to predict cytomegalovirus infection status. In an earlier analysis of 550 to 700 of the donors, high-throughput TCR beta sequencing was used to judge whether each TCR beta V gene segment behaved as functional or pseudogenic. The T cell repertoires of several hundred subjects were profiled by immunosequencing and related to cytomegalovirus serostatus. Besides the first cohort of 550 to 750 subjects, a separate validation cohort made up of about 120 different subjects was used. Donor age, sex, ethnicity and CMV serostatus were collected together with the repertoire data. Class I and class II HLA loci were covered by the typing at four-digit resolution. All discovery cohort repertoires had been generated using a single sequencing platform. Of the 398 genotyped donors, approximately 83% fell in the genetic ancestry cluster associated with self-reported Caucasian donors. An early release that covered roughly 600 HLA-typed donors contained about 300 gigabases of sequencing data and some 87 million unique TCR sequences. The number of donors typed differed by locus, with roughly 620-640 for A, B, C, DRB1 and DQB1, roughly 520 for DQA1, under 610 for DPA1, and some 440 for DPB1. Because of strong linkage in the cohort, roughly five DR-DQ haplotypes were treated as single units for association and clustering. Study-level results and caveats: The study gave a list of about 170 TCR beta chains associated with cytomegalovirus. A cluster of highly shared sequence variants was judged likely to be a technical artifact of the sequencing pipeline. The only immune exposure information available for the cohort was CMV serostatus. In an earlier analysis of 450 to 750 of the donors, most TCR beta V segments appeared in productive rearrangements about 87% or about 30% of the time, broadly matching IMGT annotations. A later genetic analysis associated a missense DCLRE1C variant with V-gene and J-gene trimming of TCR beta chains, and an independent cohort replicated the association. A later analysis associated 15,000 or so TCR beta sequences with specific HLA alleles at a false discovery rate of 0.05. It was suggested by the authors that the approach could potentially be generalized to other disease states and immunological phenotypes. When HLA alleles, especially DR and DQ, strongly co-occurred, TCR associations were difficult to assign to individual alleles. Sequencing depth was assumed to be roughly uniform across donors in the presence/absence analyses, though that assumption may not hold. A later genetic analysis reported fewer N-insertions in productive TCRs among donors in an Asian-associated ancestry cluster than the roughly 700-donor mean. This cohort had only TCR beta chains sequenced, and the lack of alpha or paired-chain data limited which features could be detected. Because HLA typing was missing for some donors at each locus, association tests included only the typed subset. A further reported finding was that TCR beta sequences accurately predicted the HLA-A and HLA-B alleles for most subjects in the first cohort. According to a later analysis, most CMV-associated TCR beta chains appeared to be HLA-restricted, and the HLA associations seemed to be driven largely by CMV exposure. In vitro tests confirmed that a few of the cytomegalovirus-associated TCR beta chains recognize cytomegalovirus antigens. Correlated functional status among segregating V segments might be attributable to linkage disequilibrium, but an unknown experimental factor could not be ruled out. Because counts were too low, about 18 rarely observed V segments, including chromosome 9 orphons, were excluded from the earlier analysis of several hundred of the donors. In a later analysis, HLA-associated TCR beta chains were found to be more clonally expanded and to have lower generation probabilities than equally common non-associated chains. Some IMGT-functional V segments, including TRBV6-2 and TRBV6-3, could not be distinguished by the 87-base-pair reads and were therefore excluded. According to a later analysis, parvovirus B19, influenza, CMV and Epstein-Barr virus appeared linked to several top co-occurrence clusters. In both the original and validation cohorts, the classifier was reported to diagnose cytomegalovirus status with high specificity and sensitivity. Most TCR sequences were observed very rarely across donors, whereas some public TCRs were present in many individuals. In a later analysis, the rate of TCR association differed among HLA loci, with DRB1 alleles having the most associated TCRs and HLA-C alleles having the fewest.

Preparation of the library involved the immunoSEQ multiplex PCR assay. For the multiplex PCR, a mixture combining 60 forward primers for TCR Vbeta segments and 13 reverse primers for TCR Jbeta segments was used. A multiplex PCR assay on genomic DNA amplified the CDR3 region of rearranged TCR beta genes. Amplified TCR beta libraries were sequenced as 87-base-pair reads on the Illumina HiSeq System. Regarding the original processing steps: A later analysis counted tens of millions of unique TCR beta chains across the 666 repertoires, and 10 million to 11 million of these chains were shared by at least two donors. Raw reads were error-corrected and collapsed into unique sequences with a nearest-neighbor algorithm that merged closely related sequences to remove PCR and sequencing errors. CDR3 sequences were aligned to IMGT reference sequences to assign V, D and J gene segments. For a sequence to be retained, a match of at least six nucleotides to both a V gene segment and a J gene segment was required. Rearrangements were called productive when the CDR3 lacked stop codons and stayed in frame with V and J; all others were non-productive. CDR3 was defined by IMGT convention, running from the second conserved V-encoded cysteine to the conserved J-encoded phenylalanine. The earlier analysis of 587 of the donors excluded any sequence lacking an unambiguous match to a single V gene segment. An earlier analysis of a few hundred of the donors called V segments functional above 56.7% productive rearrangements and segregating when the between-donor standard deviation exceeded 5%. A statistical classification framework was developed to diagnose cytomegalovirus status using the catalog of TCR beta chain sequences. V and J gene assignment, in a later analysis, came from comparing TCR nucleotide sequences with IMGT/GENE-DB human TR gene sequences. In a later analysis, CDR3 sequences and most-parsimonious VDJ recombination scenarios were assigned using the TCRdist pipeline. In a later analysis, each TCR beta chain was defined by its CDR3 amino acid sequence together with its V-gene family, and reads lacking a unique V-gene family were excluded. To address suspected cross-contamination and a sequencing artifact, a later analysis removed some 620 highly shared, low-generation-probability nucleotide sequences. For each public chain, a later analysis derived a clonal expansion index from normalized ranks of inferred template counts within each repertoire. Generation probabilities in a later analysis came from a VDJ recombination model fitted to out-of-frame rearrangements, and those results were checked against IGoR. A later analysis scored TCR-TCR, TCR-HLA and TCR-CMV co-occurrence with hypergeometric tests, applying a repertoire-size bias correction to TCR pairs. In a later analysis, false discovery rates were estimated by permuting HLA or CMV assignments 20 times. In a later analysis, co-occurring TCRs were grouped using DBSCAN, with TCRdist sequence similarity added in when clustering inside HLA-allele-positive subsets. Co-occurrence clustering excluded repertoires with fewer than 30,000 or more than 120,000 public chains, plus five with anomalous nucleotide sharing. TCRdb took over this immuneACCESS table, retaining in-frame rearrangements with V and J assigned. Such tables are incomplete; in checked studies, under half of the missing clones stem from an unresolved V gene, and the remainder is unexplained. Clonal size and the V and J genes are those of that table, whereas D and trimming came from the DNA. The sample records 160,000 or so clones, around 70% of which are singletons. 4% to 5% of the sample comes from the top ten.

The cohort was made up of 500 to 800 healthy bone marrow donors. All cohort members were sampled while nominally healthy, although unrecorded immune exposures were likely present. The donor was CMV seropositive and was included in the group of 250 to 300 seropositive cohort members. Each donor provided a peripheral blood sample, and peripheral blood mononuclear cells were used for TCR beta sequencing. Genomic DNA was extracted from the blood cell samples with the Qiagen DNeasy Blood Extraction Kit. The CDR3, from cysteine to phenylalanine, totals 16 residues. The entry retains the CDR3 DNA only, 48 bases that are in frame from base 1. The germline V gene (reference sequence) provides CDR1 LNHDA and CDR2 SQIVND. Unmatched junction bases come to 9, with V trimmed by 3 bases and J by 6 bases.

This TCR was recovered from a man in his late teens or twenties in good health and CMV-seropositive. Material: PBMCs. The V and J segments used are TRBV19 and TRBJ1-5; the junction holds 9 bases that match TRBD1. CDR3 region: CASSITTGGLGQPQHF. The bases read TGTGCCAGTAGTATCACGACAGGGGGGCTTGGTCAGCCCCAGCATTTT.